The present T cell receptor beta chain was sequenced within a study of regulatory T cells in long-lasting Graves disease. Whole-study findings and limits: The TCR repertoire of persistent Graves' patients was less diverse than that of newly diagnosed ones. It was peripheral blood alone, not thyroid tissue, that was studied.

The germline V gene has CDR1 SEHNR and CDR2 FQNEAQ (reference sequence). This CDR3 is built from 15 residues. Trimming cost V 6 bases and J 1 base, with 15 bases left between them. Ten or more counts support this clonotype. Its cognate antigen is unknown. Arm-PCR of CDR3 regions and iRepertoire HTBI primers were used to build TCR beta libraries. TCRdb reprocessed the multiplex PCR reads with MiXCR, giving one entry per CDR3 protein. The sample gives 400,000 or so distinct CDR3 sequences, less than 25% of which show up once; less than 25% is in the top ten. The time point here: persistent/refractory GD, antithyroid drugs over 5 years with positive TRAb. Construction of the TCR library relied on RNA isolated from PBMCs. Graves' disease diagnosis followed American Thyroid Association guidelines.

The rearrangement joins TRBV7-9 to TRBJ1-1; D perhaps matches TRBD1 (5 bases). The material sequenced was peripheral blood mononuclear cells (PBMCs), taken when the disease was refractory, from a patient treated with antithyroid drugs. This receptor was taken from a female donor with Graves disease. Here the CDR3 reads CASSWGIPGNTEAFF. CDR3 in DNA: TGTGCCAGCAGTTGGGGGATCCCCGGGAACACTGAAGCTTTCTTT.